A single sample is the source of the 10 T cell receptor beta chains below, sequenced in a study of T-cell reconstitution after alpha-beta-depleted transplantation in children. The TCRbeta library incorporated unique molecular identifiers. TCRdb reprocessed the PCR reads via MiXCR and lists one record per CDR3 protein. The sample lists 450,000 to 550,000 distinct CDR3 sequences; roughly an eighth were seen once. The source material was PBMCs, mostly from graft donor cells, sampled 180 days after TCRalphabeta/CD19-depleted stem cell transplant. The receptors stem from a female patient aged 2-15 years who had a stem cell transplant for aplastic anemia, so the T cells may come from the graft donor.

The chain carries TRBV7-2 and TRBJ2-3, with a tentative D call TRBD1 (6 bases). Trimming left V 1 base short and J 11 bases short, with 22 bases between. Germline V lookup: CDR1 SGHTA, CDR2 FQGNSA. The CDR3 totals 16 residues. The CDR3 DNA reads TGTGCCAGCAGCTTAGATCGGATAGGGGGAGAACGCGGGCAGTATTTT. It encodes CASSLDRIGGERGQYF.

In this sample, this clonotype turned up a few times. V usage is TRBV20-1 and J usage is TRBJ2-1; perhaps D is TRBD1 or TRBD2 (6 bases each). The CDR3 runs to 14 residues. Trimming removed 6 bases from V and 0 bases from J, with 12 bases in between. The germline CDR1 and CDR2 sequences are DFQATT and SNEGSKA (reference sequence). CDR3 DNA: TGCAGTGCGGAGGGGGAGAACTCCTACAATGAGCAGTTCTTC. It encodes CSAEGENSYNEQFF.

The chain joins TRBV20-1 to TRBJ2-2, with TRBD1 identical over 8 bases. V dropped 0 bases and J dropped 4; count of bases not matched to a gene: 10. The length of the CDR3 is 17 residues. The V gene's germline CDR1 is DFQATT and CDR2 SNEGSKA (reference sequence). The CDR3 sequence is CSARDPGQGYGTGELFF. The DNA of the CDR3 is TGCAGTGCTAGAGATCCAGGACAGGGATATGGCACCGGGGAGCTGTTTTTT.

This clonotype has more than one count but fewer than ten. This chain links TRBV27 with TRBJ1-5; no clear D. CDR1 MNHEY and CDR2 SMNVEV come from the germline V gene (reference sequence). The CDR3 covers 13 residues. Trimming took 8 bases from V and 6 from J, leaving 14 bases between them. The CDR3 spells CASSVFSGQPQHF. The CDR3, as DNA: TGTGCCAGCTCGGTTTTTTCGGGTCAGCCCCAGCATTTT.

This clonotype was detected many times. The V gene is TRBV29-1, the J gene TRBJ2-3; 11 bases fit TRBD2. This CDR3 spans 15 amino acids. With V trimmed by 6 bases and J by 4 bases, 9 bases remained unmatched. Per the germline V gene, CDR1 is SQVTM and CDR2 is ANQGSEA. CDR3 in DNA: TGCAGCGTCGGCGTGACTAGCGGGAAAGCAGATACGCAGTATTTT. It yields the protein CSVGVTSGKADTQYF.

The count of this clonotype is one. The chain has TRBV11-2 and TRBJ2-1, with 7 nucleotides matching TRBD1. CDR1 and CDR2 (germline): SGHAT, FQNNGV. CDR3 size: 14 residues. V trimming: 5 bases; J trimming: 8 bases; junction bases outside the gene matches: 9. The CDR3 here is CASSLPGQPYEQFF. Written as DNA, the CDR3 is TGTGCCAGCAGCCTACCGGGACAGCCCTATGAGCAGTTCTTC.

This clonotype was seen only a few times. The rearrangement uses TRBV20-1 and TRBJ1-1; TRBD1 matches at 7 bases. The CDR3 has 13 amino acids. After removal of 7 bases from V and 5 bases from J, the junction contained 10 bases not matched to a gene. From germline, CDR1 is DFQATT and CDR2 SNEGSKA (reference sequence). The CDR3 loop reads CSGVPTGWTEAFF. CDR3 bases: TGCAGTGGCGTACCGACAGGGTGGACTGAAGCTTTCTTT.

This clonotype was counted only a few times. The J gene is TRBJ2-7, the V gene TRBV18, with 9 bases matching TRBD2. The V segment lost 2 bases and the J segment 4 bases; nucleotides outside the gene matches: 6. The length of the CDR3 is 15 residues. In germline, CDR1 is KGHSH, CDR2 LQKENI. The CDR3 sequence: CASSPNGLAGYEQYF. The CDR3 DNA follows: TGTGCCAGCTCACCAAACGGGCTAGCGGGGTACGAGCAGTACTTC.

This clonotype showed up just a few times. The chain couples TRBV5-1 to TRBJ2-1, with D perhaps TRBD1 (5 bases). Trimming removed 0 bases from V and 4 bases from J, with 14 bases in between. Germline V lookup: CDR1 SGHRS, CDR2 YFSETQ. The CDR3 sequence is 16 residues long. In DNA, the CDR3 is TGCGCCAGCAGCTTGGCTGTCAGGGTCCTATACAATGAGCAGTTCTTC. Residues: CASSLAVRVLYNEQFF. Complete variable domain (other parts from reference TRBV5-1 and TRBJ2-1): KAGVTQTPRYLIKTRGQQVTLSCSPISGHRSVSWYQQTPGQGLQFLFEYFSETQRNKGNFPGRFSGRQFSNSRSEMNVSTLELGDSALYLCASSLAVRVLYNEQFFGPGTRLTVL.

The chain links TRBV29-1 to TRBJ1-2; 11 positions match TRBD1. This CDR3 contains 12 residues. Trimming took 3 bases from V and 6 from J; bases not matched to a gene: 0. In germline, CDR1 is SQVTM, CDR2 ANQGSEA. CDR3 protein: CSVEGQGDGYTF. CDR3 in DNA: TGCAGCGTTGAGGGACAGGGGGATGGCTACACCTTC.